The clone carrying this T cell receptor beta chain occurred once. The antigen remains undetermined. The template was RNA from unsorted bulk tissue. The sample belongs to a study of tumor and adjacent non-tumor tissue in lung cancer. Whole-study context: The cohort had 12 to 13 adenocarcinoma, a couple of squamous cell and 1 small cell patients. Study observations and caveats: Normal lung showed higher cumulative top 100 clone frequency than tumor.

The library came from three nested PCR rounds adapted from ARM-PCR protocols. TCRdb recomputed calls from the multiplex PCR reads with MiXCR, one row per CDR3 protein. Of 70,000 to 80,000 distinct CDR3 sequences listed, 72% were seen once; the top ten hold around 9.5%. Germline V CDR1 and CDR2: SGHAT, FQNNGV. The CDR3 length is 13 residues. V was trimmed by 5 bases and J by 9 bases, leaving 16 bases between them. The source material was lung tumor tissue. This TCR was recovered from a woman in her thirties or forties with non-small cell lung cancer. V is TRBV11-2 and J is TRBJ1-1; unclear D gene. CDR3 residues: CASSLTLNTKAFF. CDR3 coding DNA: TGTGCCAGCAGCCTAACACTGAACACCAAAGCTTTCTTT.